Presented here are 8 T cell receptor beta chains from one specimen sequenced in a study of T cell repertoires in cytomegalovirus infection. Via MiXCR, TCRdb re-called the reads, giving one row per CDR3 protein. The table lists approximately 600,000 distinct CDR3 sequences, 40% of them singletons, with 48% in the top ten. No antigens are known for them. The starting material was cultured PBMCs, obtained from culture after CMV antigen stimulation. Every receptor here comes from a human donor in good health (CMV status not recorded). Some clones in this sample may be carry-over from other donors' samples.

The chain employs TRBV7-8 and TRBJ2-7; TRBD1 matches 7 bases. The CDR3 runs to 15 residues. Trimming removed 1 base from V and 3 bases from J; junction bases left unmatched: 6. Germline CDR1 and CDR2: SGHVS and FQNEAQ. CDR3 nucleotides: TGTGCCAGCAGCTTAGGGACTGGGACAGTCTACGAGCAGTACTTC. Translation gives CASSLGTGTVYEQYF.

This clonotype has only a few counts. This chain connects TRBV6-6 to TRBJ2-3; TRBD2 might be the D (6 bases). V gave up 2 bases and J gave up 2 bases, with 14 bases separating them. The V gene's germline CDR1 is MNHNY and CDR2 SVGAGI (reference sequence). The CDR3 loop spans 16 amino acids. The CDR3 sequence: CASSYTDWGLTDTQYF. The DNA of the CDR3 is TGTGCCAGCAGTTACACAGACTGGGGACTCACAGATACGCAGTATTTT.

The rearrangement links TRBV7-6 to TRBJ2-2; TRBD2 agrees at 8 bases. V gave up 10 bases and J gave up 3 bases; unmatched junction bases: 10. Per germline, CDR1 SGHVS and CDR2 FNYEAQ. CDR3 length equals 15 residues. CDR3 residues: CATPREREYTGELFF. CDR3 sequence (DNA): TGTGCCACCCCGAGAGAGCGGGAGTACACCGGGGAGCTGTTTTTT.

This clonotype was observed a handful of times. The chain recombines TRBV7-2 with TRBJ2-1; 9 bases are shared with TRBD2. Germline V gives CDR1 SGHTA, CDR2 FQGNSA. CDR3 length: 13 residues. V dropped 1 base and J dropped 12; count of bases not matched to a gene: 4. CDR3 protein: CASSLVGSGRQFF. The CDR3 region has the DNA TGTGCCAGCAGCTTAGTCGGTAGCGGGAGGCAGTTCTTC. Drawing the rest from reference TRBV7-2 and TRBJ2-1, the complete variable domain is GAGVSQSPSNKVTEKGKDVELRCDPISGHTALYWYRQSLGQGLEFLIYFQGNSAPDKSGLPSDRFSAERTGGSVSTLTIQRTQQEDSAVYLCASSLVGSGRQFFGPGTRLTVL.

The CDR3 loop is CASSPAPRGPKGDTQYF. CDR3 nucleotides: TGCGCCAGCAGCCCAGCCCCTAGAGGTCCCAAGGGAGATACGCAGTATTTT. J is TRBJ2-3 and V is TRBV5-1; D not certain. Trimming stripped 4 bases from V and 5 bases from J, with 23 bases between. CDR3 length: 17 residues. Germline V lookup: CDR1 SGHRS, CDR2 YFSETQ. Filled out from reference TRBV5-1 and TRBJ2-3, the complete variable domain reads KAGVTQTPRYLIKTRGQQVTLSCSPISGHRSVSWYQQTPGQGLQFLFEYFSETQRNKGNFPGRFSGRQFSNSRSEMNVSTLELGDSALYLCASSPAPRGPKGDTQYFGPGTRLTVL.

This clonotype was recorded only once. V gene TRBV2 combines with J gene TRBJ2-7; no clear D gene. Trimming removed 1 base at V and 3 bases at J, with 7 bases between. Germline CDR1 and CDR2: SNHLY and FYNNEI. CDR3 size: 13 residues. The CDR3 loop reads CASSEGQIYEQYF. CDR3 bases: TGTGCCAGCAGTGAAGGTCAGATCTACGAGCAGTACTTC.

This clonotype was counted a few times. The CDR3 here is CASSYLGRSEQFF. The CDR3 nucleotides read TGTGCCAGCAGTTATTTGGGGCGCAGTGAGCAGTTCTTC. The rearrangement links TRBV6-8 to TRBJ2-1; a weak D match, TRBD1 (5 bases). Germline V gene sequence: CDR1 MNHGY, CDR2 SAAAGT. CDR3 size: 13 residues. Between the trimmed V and J ends, which lost 3 bases and 9 bases, there was a span of 12 bases.

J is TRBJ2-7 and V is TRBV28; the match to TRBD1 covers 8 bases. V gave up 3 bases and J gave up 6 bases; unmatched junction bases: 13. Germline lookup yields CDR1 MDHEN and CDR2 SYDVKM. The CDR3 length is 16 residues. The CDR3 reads CASSLWRGQGAVEQYF. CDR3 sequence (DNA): TGTGCCAGCAGTTTGTGGAGGGGGCAGGGGGCGGTCGAGCAGTACTTC.